These 29 T cell receptor beta chains came from one sample sequenced in a study of T cell responses to AZD1222 COVID-19 vaccine. Clones were read by immunoSEQ multiplex PCR, and TCRdb kept only the in-frame ones, dropping some. This sample has 100,000 to 150,000 clones, with just over 90% found just once. The sample here was peripheral blood, taken on day 0 of AZD1222 vaccination. The receptors here all came from an adult in good health.

This sequence joins TRBV28 and TRBJ2-7; 7 bases agree with TRBD1. Germline assignment: CDR1 MDHEN and CDR2 SYDVKM. The J segment lost 3 bases and the V segment lost 5 bases, leaving 13 bases of the junction unmatched. The CDR3 runs 16 residues. Here the CDR3 reads CASSPLSVNRGYEQYF. Here the CDR3 DNA reads TGTGCCAGCAGTCCACTATCCGTTAACAGGGGCTACGAGCAGTACTTC.

The chain combines TRBV6-2 or TRBV6-3 with TRBJ1-1; unclear D gene. This CDR3 contains 14 residues. Trimming removed 2 bases from V and 6 bases from J, with 13 bases in between. Germline CDR1 is MNHEY and CDR2 is SVGEGT. CDR3 bases: TGTGCCAGCAGTTACGGTGCCGGGAGGTCTGAAGCTTTCTTT. Its protein is CASSYGAGRSEAFF.

This chain connects TRBV28 to TRBJ1-2; 9 nucleotides match TRBD1. Trimming cost V 4 bases and J 7 bases; bases outside gene matches: 4. Germline V gene sequence: CDR1 MDHEN, CDR2 SYDVKM. CDR3 size: 13 residues. The CDR3 reads CASSSGQGLGYTF. The CDR3 region has the DNA TGTGCCAGCAGTTCGGGACAGGGTCTTGGCTACACCTTC.

The chain has TRBV9 and TRBJ2-1; TRBD2 aligns across 8 bases. Germline trimming cut 0 bases from V and 4 bases from J; bases unmatched to any gene: 6. The CDR3 has 16 residues. Germline values: CDR1 SGDLS, CDR2 YYNGEE. In DNA form, the CDR3 reads TGTGCCAGCAGCGTAGAGGGCGGGGGGACTTACAATGAGCAGTTCTTC. The encoded protein is CASSVEGGGTYNEQFF.

The J gene is TRBJ2-5, the V gene TRBV3-1 (or the pseudogene TRBV3-2); 11 positions match TRBD2. J gave up 5 bases and V 6 bases, and 5 bases lay outside the gene matches. The CDR3 contains 14 residues. From germline, CDR1 is LGHDT and CDR2 YNNKEL (reference sequence). Written as DNA, the CDR3 is TGTGCCAGCAGTGTGACTAGCGGGGCGGAGACCCAGTACTTC. It is translated as CASSVTSGAETQYF.

This clone came up a few times. This rearrangement joins TRBV5-4 to TRBJ1-3; 8 bases agree with TRBD1. CDR3 size: 15 residues. CDR1 and CDR2 from the germline V gene are SGHNT and YYREEE (reference sequence). J gave up 4 bases and V 4 bases, and 7 bases lay outside the gene matches. The CDR3 loop is CASSPPGQGGNTIYF. The CDR3 DNA sequence: TGTGCCAGCAGCCCGCCCGGACAGGGAGGAAACACCATATATTTT.

The V and J genes are TRBV24-1 and TRBJ2-1, with TRBD2 matching 11 bases. Germline CDR1 reads KGHDR; CDR2 reads SFDVKD. Trimming took 4 bases from V and 8 from J; bases not matched to a gene: 12. The CDR3 totals 17 residues. The CDR3 bases are TGTGCCACCAGTGACCGTACTAGCGGGGGCAACCCCCATGAGCAGTTCTTC. Translation: CATSDRTSGGNPHEQFF.

The chain uses TRBV7-2 and TRBJ2-5; 8 bases match TRBD2. The V gene end was trimmed by 3 bases and the J gene end by 2 bases; junction bases not matched to a gene: 8. The CDR3 loop spans 16 amino acids. Per the germline V gene, CDR1 is SGHTA and CDR2 is FQGNSA. The DNA of the CDR3 is TGTGCCAGCAGCTTCTCTACCCGCGGGAGGCAAGAGACCCAGTACTTC. This translates into CASSFSTRGRQETQYF.

The J gene is TRBJ2-7, the V gene TRBV7-6; TRBD1 agrees at 7 bases. The germline V gene has CDR1 SGHVS and CDR2 FNYEAQ. The V and J ends lost 4 bases and 2 bases, in that order; junction bases with no gene match: 2. There are 13 residues in the CDR3. The CDR3 is CASSSRGTYEQYF. The CDR3 nucleotides are TGTGCCAGCAGCTCCAGGGGGACCTACGAGCAGTACTTC. The variable domain in full, completed from reference TRBV7-6 and TRBJ2-7, reads GAGVSQSPRYKVTKRGQDVALRCDPISGHVSLYWYRQALGQGPEFLTYFNYEAQQDKSGLPNDRFSAERPEGSISTLTIQRTEQRDSAMYRCASSSRGTYEQYFGPGTRLTVT.

V and J are TRBV11-2 and TRBJ1-3; D remains unclear. This CDR3 is 15 amino acids long. CDR1 and CDR2 from the germline V gene are SGHAT and FQNNGV. Trimming shortened V by 5 bases and J by 0 bases, and 11 bases separated the two germline ends. The CDR3 sequence: CASSPSGSSGNTIYF. The CDR3 nucleotides read TGTGCCAGCAGCCCCTCGGGTTCCTCTGGAAACACCATATATTTT.

This chain joins TRBV6-5 and TRBJ2-3; D perhaps matches TRBD1 (5 bases). This CDR3 region has 13 residues. Trimming cost V 6 bases and J 0 bases, with 7 bases left between them. Germline-derived CDR1 and CDR2 are MNHEY and SVGAGI. In DNA, the CDR3 is TGTGCCAGCAGGAGGACAAGCACAGATACGCAGTATTTT. This encodes CASRRTSTDTQYF.

The V call is TRBV28, the J call TRBJ1-3; possibly TRBD1 for D (5 bases). The CDR3 extends over 16 amino acids. The V and J ends lost 6 bases and 3 bases respectively, with 18 bases between them. The germline V gene encodes CDR1 MDHEN and CDR2 SYDVKM. CDR3 sequence reads: CASSRDSGGVGNTIYF. The CDR3, as DNA: TGTGCCAGCAGCCGCGATTCGGGGGGGGTTGGAAACACCATATATTTT.

The genes are TRBV9 and TRBJ1-3; no firm D call. The CDR3 contains 14 residues. CDR1 is SGDLS and CDR2 is YYNGEE in the germline V gene. V lost 0 bases and J 7 bases, leaving 11 bases between the germline ends. The CDR3 loop is CASSVEAPGNTIYF. DNA for the CDR3: TGTGCCAGCAGCGTAGAGGCTCCCGGTAACACCATATATTTT. The whole variable domain, remainder taken from reference TRBV9 and TRBJ1-3, is DSGVTQTPKHLITATGQRVTLRCSPRSGDLSVYWYQQSLDQGLQFLIQYYNGEERAKGNILERFSAQQFPDLHSELNLSSLELGDSALYFCASSVEAPGNTIYFGEGSWLTVV.

The chain combines TRBV27 with TRBJ2-5; TRBD1 might be the D (6 bases). The CDR3 runs 14 residues. V lost 7 bases, J lost 2 bases, and 14 bases lay in between. CDR1 is MNHEY and CDR2 is SMNVEV in the germline V gene (reference sequence). In DNA, the CDR3 is TGTGCCAGCAAGCAGGGGACAAAACAAGAGACCCAGTACTTC. Translated: CASKQGTKQETQYF.

V usage is TRBV4-3 and J usage is TRBJ2-7, with 8 positions matching TRBD2. V lost 0 bases and J lost 4; bases outside the gene matches: 8. Germline CDR1 is LGHNA and CDR2 is YSLEER. The length of the CDR3 is 16 residues. In nucleotides, the CDR3 is TGCGCCAGCAGCCAAGACTATCCGGGAGGGTCTTACGAGCAGTACTTC. As protein: CASSQDYPGGSYEQYF.

The rearrangement uses TRBV29-1 and TRBJ2-3; no reliable D call. The CDR3 loop spans 13 amino acids. The germline V and J ends were trimmed by 3 bases and 0 bases, with 7 bases remaining between them. Germline-derived CDR1 and CDR2 are SQVTM and ANQGSEA. The CDR3 coding sequence is TGCAGCGTTGACATACTAAGCACAGATACGCAGTATTTT. Its translation: CSVDILSTDTQYF.

The rearrangement uses TRBV9 and TRBJ2-6; tentatively, D is TRBD1 (6 bases). V was trimmed by 4 bases and J by 3 bases, leaving 20 bases between them. Per germline, CDR1 SGDLS and CDR2 YYNGEE. This CDR3 is built from 18 residues. The CDR3 loop reads CASSPMGHQSDGANVLTF. The CDR3 region has the DNA TGTGCCAGCAGCCCTATGGGACATCAGTCGGATGGGGCCAACGTCCTGACTTTC.

The rearrangement uses TRBV7-2 and TRBJ2-3; no definite D call. The CDR3 is made up of 14 amino acids. V was trimmed by 2 bases and J by 2 bases, leaving 8 bases between them. The germline V gene has CDR1 SGHTA and CDR2 FQGNSA. In nucleotides, the CDR3 is TGTGCCAGCAGCTTAAGGAAATCCACAGATACGCAGTATTTT. Residues: CASSLRKSTDTQYF.

This rearrangement joins TRBV4-1 to TRBJ1-2, with a weak D call TRBD1 (5 bases). The CDR3 loop spans 16 amino acids. Deletions cut 4 bases from V and 3 bases from J, with 18 bases between. Germline-derived CDR1 and CDR2 are MGHRA and YSYEKL. The CDR3 region is CASSLGPAQGDYGYTF. Written as DNA, the CDR3 is TGCGCCAGCAGCCTGGGACCCGCCCAGGGTGACTATGGCTACACCTTC.

This sequence joins TRBV15 and TRBJ1-5; D gene uncertain. With 3 bases removed from V and 2 bases from J, the gap between germline ends came to 8 bases. CDR1 is LNHNV, CDR2 YYDKDF, per germline (reference sequence). The CDR3 runs to 14 residues. CDR3 DNA sequence: TGTGCCACCAGCAGGGAAAGGGGCAATCAGCCCCAGCATTTT. Amino acid sequence: CATSRERGNQPQHF.

CDR3 amino acids: CAISDVNEQFF. In DNA, the CDR3 is TGTGCCATCAGTGATGTCAATGAGCAGTTCTTC. This rearrangement joins TRBV10-3 to TRBJ2-1; D ambiguous. CDR1 is ENHRY, CDR2 SYGVKD, per germline. The CDR3 loop spans 11 amino acids. Trimming stripped 3 bases from V and 6 bases from J, with 3 bases between.

The J gene is TRBJ2-7, the V gene TRBV19; 7 bases are a match to TRBD1. V trimming: 4 bases; J trimming: 2 bases; junction bases outside the gene matches: 8. The CDR3 has 15 residues. CDR1 and CDR2 from the germline V gene are LNHDA and SQIVND (reference sequence). The CDR3 nucleotides are TGTGCCAGTAGTAGCTCAGGGGGTTCCCCCTACGAGCAGTACTTC. This gives the protein CASSSSGGSPYEQYF. Combining the CDR3 with reference TRBV19 and TRBJ2-7 gives the whole variable domain DGGITQSPKYLFRKEGQNVTLSCEQNLNHDAMYWYRQDPGQGLRLIYYSQIVNDFQKGDIAEGYSVSREKKESFPLTVTSAQKNPTAFYLCASSSSGGSPYEQYFGPGTRLTVT.

This clone was recorded once. V gene TRBV5-4 combines with J gene TRBJ2-1; TRBD1 is a possible D gene (5 bases). The CDR3 is 16 residues long. Germline loops: CDR1 SGHNT, CDR2 YYREEE (reference sequence). Trimming removed 0 bases from V and 7 bases from J, with 17 bases in between. The chain's CDR3 is CASSLVGSGRDNEQFF. The CDR3 nucleotides read TGTGCCAGCAGCTTGGTGGGCAGTGGCAGGGATAATGAGCAGTTCTTC.

The chain recombines TRBV5-1 with TRBJ1-3; D ambiguous. The CDR3 has 13 amino acids. CDR1 SGHRS and CDR2 YFSETQ come from the germline V gene. V gave up 2 bases and J gave up 2 bases, with 5 bases separating them. CDR3 DNA sequence: TGCGCCAGCAGCTTAGTAGCTGGAAACACCATATATTTT. It is translated as CASSLVAGNTIYF.

The genes are TRBV10-3 and TRBJ1-2; D is unresolved. The CDR3 covers 13 residues. Germline V gene data show CDR1 as ENHRY and CDR2 as SYGVKD. V was cut by 6 bases and J by 5 bases, with 13 bases left in between. The chain's CDR3 is CAIRESPGYGYTF. DNA for the CDR3: TGTGCCATCAGGGAGAGTCCGGGTTATGGCTACACCTTC.

This sequence joins TRBV5-4 and TRBJ1-6, with a weak D call TRBD1 (5 bases). The CDR3 totals 13 residues. V was shortened by 2 bases and J by 8 bases, with 8 bases between the two germline ends. Germline CDR1 reads SGHNT; CDR2 reads YYREEE (reference sequence). The CDR3 loop reads CASSLQEDSPLHF. Here the CDR3 DNA reads TGTGCCAGCAGCTTACAGGAAGATTCACCCCTCCACTTT.

V and J are TRBV6-4 and TRBJ2-2; the D is unclear. The germline V gene encodes CDR1 MRHNA and CDR2 SNTAGT. Trimming left V 4 bases short and J 7 bases short, with 7 bases between. This CDR3 comprises 12 residues. The CDR3 loop reads CASSGVNGELFF. The DNA for the CDR3 is TGTGCCAGCAGTGGAGTGAACGGGGAGCTGTTTTTT.

The chain links TRBV28 to TRBJ2-3; D is possibly TRBD1 (6 bases). The CDR3 has 13 amino acids. CDR1 MDHEN and CDR2 SYDVKM come from the germline V gene. The V end was cut by 3 bases, the J end by 6 bases, with 10 bases between. The CDR3 nucleotides read TGTGCCAGCAGTTTGATACAGGGTGATACGCAGTATTTT. Protein: CASSLIQGDTQYF. Full variable domain (rest looked up from reference TRBV28 and TRBJ2-3): DVKVTQSSRYLVKRTGEKVFLECVQDMDHENMFWYRQDPGLGLRLIYFSYDVKMKEKGDIPEGYSVSREKKERFSLILESASTNQTSMYLCASSLIQGDTQYFGPGTRLTVL.

This clone was picked up one time. The chain recombines TRBV21-1 with TRBJ1-1; the table assigns TRBD1, which was not confirmed against the DNA. TRBV21-1 is reported as a pseudogene. There are 15 residues in the CDR3. CDR3 protein: CASSKVRDRHTEAFF. CDR3 coding DNA: TGTGCCAGCAGCAAAGTCCGAGACAGGCACACTGAAGCTTTCTTT.